The text below deals with one T cell receptor beta chain. CDR3 length equals 15 residues. Germline values: CDR1 SGHAT, CDR2 FQNNGV. With 5 bases clipped from V and 5 bases from J, the junction kept 11 bases outside the gene matches. The material for each subset, its genomic DNA, was split evenly across several immunoSEQ plates. Clones were sequenced by immunoSEQ multiplex PCR, and TCRdb holds only the in-frame ones, with some missing. The sample shows more than 450,000 clones, about four fifths of them seen only once. This entry belongs to a study of shared clonotypes between healthy human individuals.

Material for sequencing was PBMCs. This chain connects TRBV11-2 to TRBJ2-7; TRBD2 matches 8 bases. The clonotype originates from a woman in her forties in good health. Some clones in this sample may be carry-over from other donors' samples. The CDR3 DNA follows: TGTGCCAGCAGCCTTATGGCGGGAGGTCTCCACGAGCAGTACTTC. It is translated as CASSLMAGGLHEQYF. The whole variable domain, remainder taken from reference TRBV11-2 and TRBJ2-7, is EAGVAQSPRYKIIEKRQSVAFWCNPISGHATLYWYQQILGQGPKLLIQFQNNGVVDDSQLPKDRFSAERLKGVDSTLKIQPAKLEDSAVYLCASSLMAGGLHEQYFGPGTRLTVT.